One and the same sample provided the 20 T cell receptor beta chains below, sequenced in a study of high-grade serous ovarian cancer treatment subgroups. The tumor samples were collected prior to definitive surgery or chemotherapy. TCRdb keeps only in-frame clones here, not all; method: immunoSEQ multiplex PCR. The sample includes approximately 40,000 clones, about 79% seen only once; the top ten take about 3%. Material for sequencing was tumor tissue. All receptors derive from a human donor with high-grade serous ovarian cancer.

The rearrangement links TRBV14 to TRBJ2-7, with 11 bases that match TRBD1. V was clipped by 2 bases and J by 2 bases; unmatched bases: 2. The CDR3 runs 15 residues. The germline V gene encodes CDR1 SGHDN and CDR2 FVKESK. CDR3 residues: CASSQPDRGPYEQYF. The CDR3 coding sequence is TGTGCCAGCAGCCAACCGGACAGGGGGCCCTACGAGCAGTACTTC.

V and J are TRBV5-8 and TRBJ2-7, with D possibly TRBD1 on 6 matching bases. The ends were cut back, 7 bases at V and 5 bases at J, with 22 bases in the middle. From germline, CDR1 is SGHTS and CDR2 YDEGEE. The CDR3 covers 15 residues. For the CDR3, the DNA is TGTGCCAGCGGCAATTACAGGGTATCGTCCGACGAGCAGTACTTC. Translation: CASGNYRVSSDEQYF.

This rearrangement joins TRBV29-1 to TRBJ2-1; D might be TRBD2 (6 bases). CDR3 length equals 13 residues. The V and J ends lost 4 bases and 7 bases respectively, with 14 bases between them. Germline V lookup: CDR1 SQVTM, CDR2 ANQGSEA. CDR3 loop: CSVVGLRGNEQFF. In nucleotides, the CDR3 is TGCAGCGTTGTAGGCCTTCGGGGGAATGAGCAGTTCTTC.

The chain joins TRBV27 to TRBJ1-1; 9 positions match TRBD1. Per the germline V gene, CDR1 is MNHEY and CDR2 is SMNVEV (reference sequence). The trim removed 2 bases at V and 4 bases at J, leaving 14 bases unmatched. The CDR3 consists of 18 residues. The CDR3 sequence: CASSLLVRTGVRSTEAFF. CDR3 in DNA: TGTGCCAGCAGTTTACTCGTTCGGACAGGGGTAAGGAGCACTGAAGCTTTCTTT.

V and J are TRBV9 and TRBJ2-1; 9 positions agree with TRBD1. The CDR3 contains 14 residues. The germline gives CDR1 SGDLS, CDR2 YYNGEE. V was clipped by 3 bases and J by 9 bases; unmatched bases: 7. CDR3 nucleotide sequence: TGTGCCAGCAGCGCCCGACAGGGGGGGAGTGAGCAGTTCTTC. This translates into CASSARQGGSEQFF.

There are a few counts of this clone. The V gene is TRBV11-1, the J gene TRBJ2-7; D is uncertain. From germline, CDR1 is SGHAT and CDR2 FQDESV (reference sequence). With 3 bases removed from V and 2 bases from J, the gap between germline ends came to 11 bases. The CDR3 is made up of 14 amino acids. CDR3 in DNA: TGTGCCAGCAGCTTTGGCCGGGCCGCCTACGAGCAGTACTTC. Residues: CASSFGRAAYEQYF.

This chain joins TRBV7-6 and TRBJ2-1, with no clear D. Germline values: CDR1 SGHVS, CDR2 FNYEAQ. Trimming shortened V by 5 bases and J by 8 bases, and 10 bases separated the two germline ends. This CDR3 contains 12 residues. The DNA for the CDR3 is TGTGCCAGCAGCCCCCCTAGGGATGAGCAGTTCTTC. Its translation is CASSPPRDEQFF.

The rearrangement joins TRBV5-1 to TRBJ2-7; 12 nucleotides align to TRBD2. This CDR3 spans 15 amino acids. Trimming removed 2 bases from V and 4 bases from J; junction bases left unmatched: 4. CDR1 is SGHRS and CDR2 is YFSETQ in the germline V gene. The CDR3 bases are TGCGCCAGCAGCTTAACTAGCGGGAGGACTTACGAGCAGTACTTC. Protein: CASSLTSGRTYEQYF.

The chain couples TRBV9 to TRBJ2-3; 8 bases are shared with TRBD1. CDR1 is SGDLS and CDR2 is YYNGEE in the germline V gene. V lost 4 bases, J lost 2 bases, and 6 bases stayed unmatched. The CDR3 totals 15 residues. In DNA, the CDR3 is TGTGCCAGCAGCCTACGACAGGGGTTCACAGATACGCAGTATTTT. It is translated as CASSLRQGFTDTQYF.

The CDR3 DNA reads as TGTGCCAGCAGCTTTTCACCCCCGCGGGCGGCGGGCACGGACACCATATATTTT. Translation: CASSFSPPRAAGTDTIYF. The chain employs TRBV5-6 and TRBJ1-3; D is unclear. This CDR3 is built from 18 residues. V lost 2 bases and J 8 bases, leaving 26 bases between the germline ends. Per the germline V gene, CDR1 is SGHDT and CDR2 is YYEEEE.

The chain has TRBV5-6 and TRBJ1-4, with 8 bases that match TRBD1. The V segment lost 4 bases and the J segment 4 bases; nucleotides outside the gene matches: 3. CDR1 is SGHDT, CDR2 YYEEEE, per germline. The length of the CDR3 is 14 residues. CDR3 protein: CASSRTGGNEKLFF. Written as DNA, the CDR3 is TGTGCCAGCAGCCGAACAGGGGGTAATGAAAAACTGTTTTTT.

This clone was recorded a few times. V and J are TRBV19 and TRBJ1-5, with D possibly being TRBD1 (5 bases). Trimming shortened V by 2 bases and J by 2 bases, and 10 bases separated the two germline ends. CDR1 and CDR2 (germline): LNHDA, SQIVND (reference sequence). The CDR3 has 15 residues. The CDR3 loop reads CASSITAGRNQPQHF. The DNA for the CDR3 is TGTGCCAGTAGTATAACTGCAGGGCGCAATCAGCCCCAGCATTTT.

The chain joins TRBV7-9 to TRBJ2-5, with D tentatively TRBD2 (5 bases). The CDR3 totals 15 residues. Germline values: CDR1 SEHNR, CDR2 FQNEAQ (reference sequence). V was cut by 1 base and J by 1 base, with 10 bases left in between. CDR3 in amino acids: CASSLGGAGQETQYF. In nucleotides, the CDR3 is TGTGCCAGCAGCTTAGGGGGAGCAGGCCAAGAGACCCAGTACTTC.

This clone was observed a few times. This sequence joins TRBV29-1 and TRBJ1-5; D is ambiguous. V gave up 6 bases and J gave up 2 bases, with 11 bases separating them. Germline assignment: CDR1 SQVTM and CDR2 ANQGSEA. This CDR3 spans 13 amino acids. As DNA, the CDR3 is TGCAGCGTGGTCCCAGGAGGCAATCAGCCCCAGCATTTT. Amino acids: CSVVPGGNQPQHF.

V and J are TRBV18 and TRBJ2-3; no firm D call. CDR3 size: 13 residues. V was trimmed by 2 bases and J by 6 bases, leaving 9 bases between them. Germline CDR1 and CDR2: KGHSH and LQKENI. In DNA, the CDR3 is TGTGCCAGCTCACCAGCCCTGGGGGATACGCAGTATTTT. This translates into CASSPALGDTQYF.

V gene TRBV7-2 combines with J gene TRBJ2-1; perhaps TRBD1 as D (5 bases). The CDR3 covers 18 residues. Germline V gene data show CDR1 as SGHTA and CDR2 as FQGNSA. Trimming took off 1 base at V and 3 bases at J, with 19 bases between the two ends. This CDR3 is CASSLVKGPSPNYNEQFF. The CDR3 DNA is TGTGCCAGCAGCTTAGTAAAGGGGCCCTCCCCTAACTACAATGAGCAGTTCTTC. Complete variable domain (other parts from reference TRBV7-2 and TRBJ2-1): GAGVSQSPSNKVTEKGKDVELRCDPISGHTALYWYRQSLGQGLEFLIYFQGNSAPDKSGLPSDRFSAERTGGSVSTLTIQRTQQEDSAVYLCASSLVKGPSPNYNEQFFGPGTRLTVL.

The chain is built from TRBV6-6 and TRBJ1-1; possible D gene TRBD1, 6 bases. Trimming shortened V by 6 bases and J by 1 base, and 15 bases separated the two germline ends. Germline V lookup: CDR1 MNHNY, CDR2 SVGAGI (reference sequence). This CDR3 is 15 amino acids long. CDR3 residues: CASSRGGQRNTEAFF. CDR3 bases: TGTGCCAGCAGCCGGGGAGGACAGAGGAACACTGAAGCTTTCTTT.

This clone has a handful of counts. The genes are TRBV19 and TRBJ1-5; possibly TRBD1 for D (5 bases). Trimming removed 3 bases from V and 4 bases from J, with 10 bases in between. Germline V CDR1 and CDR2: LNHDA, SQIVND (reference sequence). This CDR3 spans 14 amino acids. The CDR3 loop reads CASSIKTANQPQHF. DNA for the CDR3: TGTGCCAGTAGTATCAAGACAGCTAATCAGCCCCAGCATTTT.

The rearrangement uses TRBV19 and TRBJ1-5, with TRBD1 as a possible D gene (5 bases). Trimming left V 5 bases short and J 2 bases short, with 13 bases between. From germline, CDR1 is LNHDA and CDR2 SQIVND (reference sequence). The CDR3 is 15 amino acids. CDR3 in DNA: TGTGCCAGTAGTGGTAGGGCGGGGGGCAATCAGCCCCAGCATTTT. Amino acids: CASSGRAGGNQPQHF.

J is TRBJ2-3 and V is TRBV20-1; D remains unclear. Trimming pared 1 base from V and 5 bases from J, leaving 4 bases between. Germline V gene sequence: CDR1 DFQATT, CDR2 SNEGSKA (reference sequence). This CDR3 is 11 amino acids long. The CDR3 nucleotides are TGCAGTGCTAGAGGTAGAGATACGCAGTATTTT. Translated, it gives CSARGRDTQYF.